The 28 T cell receptor beta chains below were found in one sample sequenced in a study of blood T cell repertoires in COVID-19. Only in-frame clones appear in the TCRdb table, and some are missing; sequencing was by immunoSEQ multiplex PCR. The repertoire has roughly 250,000 clones, around nine tenths of them found once; the top ten carry roughly 10%. Input material: PBMCs or T cells enriched from blood (not recorded which). The receptors were sampled from a man in his forties who had recovered from COVID-19.

The chain joins TRBV9 to TRBJ2-5, with TRBD2 matching over 11 bases. Trimming at V came to 5 bases and at J to 6 bases, leaving 6 bases not matched to a gene. CDR1 and CDR2 from the germline V gene are SGDLS and YYNGEE. The CDR3 has 14 amino acids. The CDR3 region is CASSSGGAVKTQYF. For the CDR3, the DNA is TGTGCCAGCAGTAGCGGGGGGGCGGTAAAGACCCAGTACTTC.

The rearrangement uses TRBV7-3 and TRBJ2-5; a possible D gene is TRBD2 (6 bases). This CDR3 is 14 amino acids long. Germline CDR1 SGHTA, CDR2 FQGTGA. Trimming pared 1 base from V and 5 bases from J, leaving 11 bases between. This chain's CDR3 is CASSLSASVETQYF. The CDR3 DNA sequence: TGTGCCAGCAGCTTAAGCGCTAGCGTGGAGACCCAGTACTTC.

This clone has only one observation. The V gene is TRBV6-2 or TRBV6-3, the J gene TRBJ1-5, with D perhaps TRBD1 (6 bases). Germline CDR1 reads MNHEY; CDR2 reads SVGEGT. CDR3 length: 18 amino acids. V shed 2 bases and J shed 0 bases, with 17 bases lying between them. CDR3: CASSYLRQERYSNQPQHF. The CDR3 DNA follows: TGTGCCAGCAGTTACCTCCGACAGGAAAGATATAGCAATCAGCCCCAGCATTTT.

The chain combines TRBV7-9 with TRBJ1-1; TRBD1 agrees at 8 bases. Germline V gene sequence: CDR1 SEHNR, CDR2 FQNEAQ (reference sequence). The length of the CDR3 is 14 residues. V dropped 5 bases and J dropped 7; count of bases not matched to a gene: 9. The CDR3 DNA is TGTGCCAGCAGCACTTCAGACAGGGGACTTGAAGCTTTCTTT. It is translated as CASSTSDRGLEAFF.

This chain connects TRBV18 to TRBJ2-7; D perhaps matches TRBD1 (5 bases). Germline V lookup: CDR1 KGHSH, CDR2 LQKENI. V was cut by 0 bases and J by 5 bases, with 11 bases left in between. The CDR3 has 14 residues. The CDR3 reads CASSPPARGDEQYF. In DNA, the CDR3 is TGTGCCAGCTCACCACCTGCAAGGGGCGACGAGCAGTACTTC.

The chain joins TRBV19 to TRBJ1-1, with TRBD1 as a possible D gene (5 bases). Germline V gene sequence: CDR1 LNHDA, CDR2 SQIVND (reference sequence). V lost 7 bases to trimming and J lost 0 bases, with 21 bases between them. The CDR3 is 17 residues long. The CDR3 DNA reads TGTGCCAGTACCGACGGAGGGGACCCGAATATGAACACTGAAGCTTTCTTT. Protein sequence: CASTDGGDPNMNTEAFF.

The chain links TRBV19 to TRBJ1-1; D is ambiguous. Germline CDR1 LNHDA, CDR2 SQIVND (reference sequence). Trimming took off 7 bases at V and 1 base at J, with 10 bases between the two ends. The CDR3 is 13 amino acids. The CDR3 loop is CASTPSPNTEAFF. DNA of the CDR3: TGTGCCAGTACCCCCAGTCCGAACACTGAAGCTTTCTTT.

V usage is TRBV18 and J usage is TRBJ1-2; 9 bases are shared with TRBD1. J lost 10 bases, V lost 3 bases, and 9 bases had no gene match. CDR3 length: 14 amino acids. Germline V lookup: CDR1 KGHSH, CDR2 LQKENI. The CDR3 DNA follows: TGTGCCAGCTCACCGGGGACAGGGACCGATTTCTACACCTTC. It translates to CASSPGTGTDFYTF.

The gene calls are TRBV7-6 and TRBJ2-2; 10 bases are shared with TRBD2. Germline V gene sequence: CDR1 SGHVS, CDR2 FNYEAQ. CDR3 length: 18 amino acids. Germline trimming cut 0 bases from V and 6 bases from J; bases unmatched to any gene: 10. CDR3 protein: CASSLADSSGGFAGELFF. For the CDR3, the DNA is TGTGCCAGCAGCTTAGCGGACTCTAGCGGGGGCTTCGCCGGGGAGCTGTTTTTT.

The chain carries TRBV5-1 and TRBJ2-5; TRBD2 agrees at 9 bases. Germline V gives CDR1 SGHRS, CDR2 YFSETQ. The J segment lost 5 bases and the V segment lost 4 bases, leaving 6 bases of the junction unmatched. CDR3 size: 14 residues. The CDR3 DNA follows: TGCGCCAGCAGCAAAGGACTAGCGAAGGAGACCCAGTACTTC. Residues: CASSKGLAKETQYF.

The chain links TRBV6-5 to TRBJ1-3; D remains ambiguous. With 3 bases removed from V and 2 bases from J, the gap between germline ends came to 11 bases. Germline V lookup: CDR1 MNHEY, CDR2 SVGAGI. The CDR3 has 15 residues. Written as DNA, the CDR3 is TGTGCCAGCAGTTATTCGGTAGAGCCTGGAAACACCATATATTTT. Translation gives CASSYSVEPGNTIYF.

This rearrangement joins TRBV5-4 to TRBJ1-6; the match to TRBD1 covers 7 bases. Germline loops: CDR1 SGHNT, CDR2 YYREEE (reference sequence). This CDR3 is built from 15 residues. The V segment lost 0 bases and the J segment 8 bases; nucleotides outside the gene matches: 5. The CDR3 DNA reads as TGTGCCAGCAGCTTGGGAGGGGGCAGGGATTCACCCCTCCACTTT. Its protein is CASSLGGGRDSPLHF. The full variable domain, rest sourced from reference TRBV5-4 and TRBJ1-6, is ETGVTQSPTHLIKTRGQQVTLRCSSQSGHNTVSWYQQALGQGPQFIFQYYREEENGRGNFPPRFSGLQFPNYSSELNVNALELDDSALYLCASSLGGGRDSPLHFGNGTRLTVT.

This chain uses TRBV7-9 with TRBJ2-5; TRBD2 matches 10 bases. CDR3 length equals 15 residues. V shed 4 bases and J 5 bases; nucleotides not matched to a gene: 7. Germline V gives CDR1 SEHNR, CDR2 FQNEAQ (reference sequence). CDR3 bases: TGTGCCAGCAGCTCGACTAGCGGGCTTGCGGAGACCCAGTACTTC. This sequence encodes CASSSTSGLAETQYF. Supplemented by reference TRBV7-9 and TRBJ2-5, the full variable domain reads DTGVSQNPRHKITKRGQNVTFRCDPISEHNRLYWYRQTLGQGPEFLTYFQNEAQLEKSRLLSDRFSAERPKGSFSTLEIQRTEQGDSAMYLCASSSTSGLAETQYFGPGTRLLVL.

The chain uses TRBV5-4 and TRBJ1-2; tentative D call: TRBD1 (5 bases). Trimming took off 2 bases at V and 6 bases at J, with 14 bases between the two ends. CDR1 is SGHNT and CDR2 is YYREEE in the germline V gene (reference sequence). The CDR3 loop spans 14 amino acids. CDR3 coding DNA: TGTGCCAGCAGCTTTGGAGGGGTAGAGAATGGCTACACCTTC. It codes for CASSFGGVENGYTF. Based on the CDR3 plus reference TRBV5-4 and TRBJ1-2, the full variable domain is ETGVTQSPTHLIKTRGQQVTLRCSSQSGHNTVSWYQQALGQGPQFIFQYYREEENGRGNFPPRFSGLQFPNYSSELNVNALELDDSALYLCASSFGGVENGYTFGSGTRLTVV.

The rearrangement joins TRBV29-1 to TRBJ2-1; no firm D call. With 6 bases removed from V and 0 bases from J, the gap between germline ends came to 15 bases. Per the germline V gene, CDR1 is SQVTM and CDR2 is ANQGSEA. The CDR3 has 15 amino acids. As DNA, the CDR3 is TGCAGCGTGGCGACTGAACCAAGCTCCTACAATGAGCAGTTCTTC. Translation: CSVATEPSSYNEQFF.

J is TRBJ2-7 and V is TRBV19, with a tentative D call TRBD2 (7 bases). The CDR3 contains 16 residues. The V gene lost 3 bases and the J gene lost 0 bases, with 15 bases spanning the gap. CDR1 and CDR2 from the germline V gene are LNHDA and SQIVND (reference sequence). In DNA form, the CDR3 reads TGTGCCAGTAGTATTCCCGGACAGCGGGGCTCCTACGAGCAGTACTTC. Its translation: CASSIPGQRGSYEQYF.

The chain joins TRBV5-6 to TRBJ1-2; D remains unclear. The CDR3 consists of 12 residues. Germline loops: CDR1 SGHDT, CDR2 YYEEEE. V dropped 4 bases and J dropped 6 bases, with 10 bases sitting between them. The CDR3 region has the DNA TGTGCCAGCAGCCCTAGACGGAATGGCTACACCTTC. It codes for CASSPRRNGYTF.

This rearrangement joins TRBV19 to TRBJ2-6, with D perhaps TRBD1 (5 bases). The germline CDR1 and CDR2 sequences are LNHDA and SQIVND (reference sequence). The V gene lost 6 bases and the J gene lost 2 bases, with 11 bases spanning the gap. The CDR3 has 15 amino acids. CDR3: CASSFGRAGANVLTF. The CDR3 region has the DNA TGTGCCAGTAGCTTCGGCAGGGCTGGGGCCAACGTCCTGACTTTC. Based on the CDR3 plus reference TRBV19 and TRBJ2-6, the full variable domain is DGGITQSPKYLFRKEGQNVTLSCEQNLNHDAMYWYRQDPGQGLRLIYYSQIVNDFQKGDIAEGYSVSREKKESFPLTVTSAQKNPTAFYLCASSFGRAGANVLTFGAGSRLTVL.

The J gene is TRBJ2-3, the V gene TRBV18; TRBD2 agrees at 11 bases. V trimming: 3 bases; J trimming: 6 bases; junction bases outside the gene matches: 8. The CDR3 contains 16 residues. Germline assignment: CDR1 KGHSH and CDR2 LQKENI. CDR3: CASSPLAGGPGDTQYF. In DNA, the CDR3 is TGTGCCAGCTCACCGTTAGCGGGGGGGCCTGGGGATACGCAGTATTTT.

The chain is built from TRBV5-1 and TRBJ1-6, with 7 nucleotides matching TRBD1. V gave up 4 bases and J gave up 6 bases; unmatched junction bases: 13. The CDR3 loop spans 17 amino acids. Germline V gene sequence: CDR1 SGHRS, CDR2 YFSETQ. In DNA form, the CDR3 reads TGCGCCAGCAGCGGAGGGACAGCCTCCGAGACTAATTCACCCCTCCACTTT. It is translated as CASSGGTASETNSPLHF.

This chain joins TRBV11-2 and TRBJ1-2; a weak D match, TRBD1 (5 bases). The germline gives CDR1 SGHAT, CDR2 FQNNGV. Trimming left V 0 bases short and J 7 bases short, with 21 bases between. The CDR3 runs to 17 residues. The CDR3 here is CASSLEYTRVGMVGYTF. Written as DNA, the CDR3 is TGTGCCAGCAGCTTAGAATACACCAGGGTAGGGATGGTTGGCTACACCTTC.

The V and J genes are TRBV19 and TRBJ1-4; tentative D call: TRBD1 (5 bases). V dropped 6 bases and J dropped 5 bases, with 16 bases sitting between them. This CDR3 has 15 amino acids. Germline V gene sequence: CDR1 LNHDA, CDR2 SQIVND (reference sequence). The CDR3 DNA reads as TGTGCCAGTAGACCTCGGTGGGGGGTAAATGAAAAACTGTTTTTT. This gives the protein CASRPRWGVNEKLFF.

The chain employs TRBV5-1 and TRBJ2-1; 8 bases agree with TRBD2. The CDR3 is 16 residues long. The V segment lost 0 bases and the J segment 3 bases; nucleotides outside the gene matches: 5. Per the germline V gene, CDR1 is SGHRS and CDR2 is YFSETQ. The CDR3 is CASSLEATSDYNEQFF. CDR3 nucleotide sequence: TGCGCCAGCAGCTTGGAGGCGACTAGCGACTACAATGAGCAGTTCTTC.

A few counts support this clone. The chain links TRBV9 to TRBJ1-1; D not certain. From germline, CDR1 is SGDLS and CDR2 YYNGEE. The CDR3 is 14 amino acids. V was trimmed by 1 base and J by 1 base, leaving 8 bases between them. CDR3 sequence (DNA): TGTGCCAGCAGCGTATTCGGGGAGAACACTGAAGCTTTCTTT. It codes for CASSVFGENTEAFF.

V usage is TRBV2 and J usage is TRBJ2-2; 10 nucleotides match TRBD2. V dropped 6 bases and J dropped 6; count of bases not matched to a gene: 7. There are 15 residues in the CDR3. Germline CDR1 SNHLY, CDR2 FYNNEI. CDR3 in DNA: TGTGCCAGCAGGGAGCGGGAGGGCCCGGCCGGGGAGCTGTTTTTT. Protein: CASREREGPAGELFF.

The chain has TRBV4-3 and TRBJ2-1; TRBD2 aligns across 11 bases. Germline V CDR1 and CDR2: LGHNA, YSLEER. The CDR3 has 20 amino acids. J was trimmed by 1 base and V by 4 bases; bases with no gene match: 15. The CDR3 DNA sequence: TGCGCCAGCAGCCCAGACCCCCCAGGACTAGCGGGCCCATCCTACAATGAGCAGTTCTTC. Protein product: CASSPDPPGLAGPSYNEQFF.

V usage is TRBV27 and J usage is TRBJ2-4; TRBD2 agrees at 8 bases. J was trimmed by 0 bases and V by 1 base; bases with no gene match: 8. CDR3 length: 18 amino acids. The germline gives CDR1 MNHEY, CDR2 SMNVEV (reference sequence). Written as DNA, the CDR3 is TGTGCCAGCAGTTTATTTGGCCTAGCGGGTGAAGCCAAAAACATTCAGTACTTC. As protein: CASSLFGLAGEAKNIQYF.

CDR3 loop: CASSYSSQVENTEAFF. CDR3 DNA: TGTGCCAGCAGTTACTCGAGCCAGGTAGAGAACACTGAAGCTTTCTTT. J is TRBJ1-1 and V is TRBV6-5, with D hard to call. CDR1 and CDR2 (germline): MNHEY, SVGAGI. The CDR3 is made up of 16 amino acids. Trimming removed 0 bases from V and 1 base from J, with 12 bases in between.